Following are 23 T cell receptor beta chains from one sample sequenced in a study of cytomegalovirus exposure and HLA in healthy donors. PCR involved 60 Vbeta and 13 Jbeta primers. Using immunoSEQ multiplex PCR, the repertoire was profiled, and TCRdb retains in-frame clones only, with some absent. The top ten hold around 3% of the sample, which has roughly 100,000 clones, roughly 85% seen once. Sample: PBMCs. These receptors all stem from a woman aged 40 to 50 in good health and CMV-seronegative.

The chain is built from TRBV30 and TRBJ1-2; 7 positions match TRBD1. The CDR3 is 15 amino acids. Germline V CDR1 and CDR2: GTSNPN, SVGIG (reference sequence). V was pared by 0 bases and J by 6 bases, with 10 bases of the junction left unmatched. CDR3 region: CAWSVKGGGGDGYTF. The CDR3, as DNA: TGTGCCTGGAGTGTAAAAGGGGGCGGTGGTGATGGCTACACCTTC.

The chain combines TRBV27 with TRBJ2-2, with D possibly being TRBD2 (6 bases). Deletions cut 0 bases from V and 1 base from J, with 9 bases between. The CDR3 runs 16 residues. CDR1 is MNHEY and CDR2 is SMNVEV in the germline V gene (reference sequence). The CDR3 DNA follows: TGTGCCAGCAGTTTATCCCTGGGGGGGAACACCGGGGAGCTGTTTTTT. Amino acids: CASSLSLGGNTGELFF.

The chain has TRBV7-2 and TRBJ1-2; D ambiguous. Trimming removed 2 bases from V and 5 bases from J, with 6 bases in between. CDR3 length equals 12 residues. Germline lookup yields CDR1 SGHTA and CDR2 FQGNSA. The CDR3 sequence is CASSLRGYGYTF. The CDR3, as DNA: TGTGCCAGCAGCTTAAGAGGGTATGGCTACACCTTC.

CDR3 sequence reads: CASTTSGSSGNTIYF. CDR3 in DNA: TGTGCCAGCACCACGAGCGGGAGCTCTGGAAACACCATATATTTT. The chain carries TRBV11-2 and TRBJ1-3; D uncertain. The length of the CDR3 is 15 residues. The germline V gene encodes CDR1 SGHAT and CDR2 FQNNGV. With 7 bases removed from V and 0 bases from J, the gap between germline ends came to 13 bases.

CDR3 amino acids: CASSLSPRTSGQETQYF. The DNA for the CDR3 is TGTGCCAGCAGCTTAAGCCCGCGGACTAGCGGACAAGAGACCCAGTACTTC. The chain couples TRBV7-9 to TRBJ2-5; 10 nucleotides match TRBD2. The junction had 8 bases not matched to a gene; V was cut back by 2 bases and J by 2 bases. The CDR3 runs 17 residues. The V gene's germline CDR1 is SEHNR and CDR2 FQNEAQ (reference sequence). Filled out from reference TRBV7-9 and TRBJ2-5, the complete variable domain reads DTGVSQNPRHKITKRGQNVTFRCDPISEHNRLYWYRQTLGQGPEFLTYFQNEAQLEKSRLLSDRFSAERPKGSFSTLEIQRTEQGDSAMYLCASSLSPRTSGQETQYFGPGTRLLVL.

This sequence joins TRBV6-1 and TRBJ2-7; 9 nucleotides align to TRBD1. CDR3 size: 15 residues. V was pared by 6 bases and J by 5 bases, with 11 bases of the junction left unmatched. Per the germline V gene, CDR1 is MNHNS and CDR2 is SASEGT. The CDR3 DNA is TGTGCCAGCAGGCCGCTAACAGGGGGCGGGAACGAGCAGTACTTC. It yields the protein CASRPLTGGGNEQYF.

This clone was seen a single time. At one end, the junction sequence differs from germline, possibly due to a read error. The chain is built from TRBV11-2 and TRBJ2-7; 15 bases map to TRBD2. The CDR3 is 14 residues long. Looked up from germline, CDR1 is SGHAT and CDR2 is FQNNGV. The CDR3, as DNA: TGTGCCAGCAGCGGACTAGCGGGAGGGCAAGAGCGGTACTTC. Protein product: CASSGLAGGQERYF.

The chain combines TRBV29-1 with TRBJ2-3; 7 positions match TRBD2. The CDR3 has 13 amino acids. Germline V lookup: CDR1 SQVTM, CDR2 ANQGSEA. The junction had 4 bases not matched to a gene; V was cut back by 4 bases and J by 3 bases. The CDR3 protein is CSVGGGETDTQYF. The CDR3 nucleotides read TGCAGCGTTGGGGGGGGTGAAACAGATACGCAGTATTTT.

The chain combines TRBV29-1 with TRBJ1-1; 9 positions agree with TRBD1. CDR3 length: 16 residues. Per the germline V gene, CDR1 is SQVTM and CDR2 is ANQGSEA. The ends lost 5 bases at V and 0 bases at J; junction bases unmatched: 10. In DNA form, the CDR3 reads TGCAGCGTTCGGGTTGCAGGGACAGGGTTGAACACTGAAGCTTTCTTT. Translating it yields CSVRVAGTGLNTEAFF.

The table lists this clone with a count of one. This chain connects TRBV19 to TRBJ2-3; 13 bases fit TRBD2. This CDR3 spans 13 amino acids. Trimming took 9 bases from V and 5 from J; bases not matched to a gene: 2. CDR1 and CDR2 (germline): LNHDA, SQIVND (reference sequence). CDR3 DNA: TGTGCCAGCCGACTAGCGGGGGGAGATACGCAGTATTTT. This sequence encodes CASRLAGGDTQYF.

The chain employs TRBV5-4 and TRBJ2-1; D unresolved. Germline V gives CDR1 SGHNT, CDR2 YYREEE (reference sequence). The CDR3 spans 16 residues. The V gene lost 4 bases and the J gene lost 2 bases, with 16 bases spanning the gap. The CDR3 protein is CASSGMRSLAYNEQFF. CDR3 bases: TGTGCCAGCAGCGGCATGCGGTCCCTCGCCTACAATGAGCAGTTCTTC.

The gene calls are TRBV7-2 and TRBJ1-2; no definite D call. CDR1 and CDR2 (germline): SGHTA, FQGNSA. The CDR3 has 15 amino acids. Trimming pared 1 base from V and 4 bases from J, leaving 13 bases between. The CDR3 region has the DNA TGTGCCAGCAGCTTAGACAGAGGGCTGTCCTATGGCTACACCTTC. Translation gives CASSLDRGLSYGYTF.

The chain employs TRBV7-2 and TRBJ2-7; D is possibly TRBD1 (5 bases). V was trimmed by 1 base and J by 0 bases, leaving 16 bases between them. This CDR3 contains 17 residues. From germline, CDR1 is SGHTA and CDR2 FQGNSA. CDR3 DNA sequence: TGTGCCAGCAGCTTAGGTCATTCAGGGATCTCCTCCTACGAGCAGTACTTC. This translates into CASSLGHSGISSYEQYF.

The chain combines TRBV4-3 with TRBJ2-7; 10 nucleotides line up with TRBD2. The CDR3 covers 16 residues. V dropped 0 bases and J dropped 0; count of bases not matched to a gene: 2. Germline V gene lookup returns CDR1 LGHNA and CDR2 YSLEER. CDR3 residues: CASSQEPSGSSYEQYF. DNA of the CDR3: TGCGCCAGCAGCCAAGAACCTAGCGGGAGCTCCTACGAGCAGTACTTC.

This clone occurred a few times. The chain carries TRBV4-2 and TRBJ1-3; no definite D call. The V gene lost 1 base and the J gene lost 0 bases, with 10 bases spanning the gap. The CDR3 is 16 residues long. Germline CDR1 LGHNA, CDR2 YNFKEQ. This CDR3 is CASSQVEGSSGNTIYF. In nucleotides, the CDR3 is TGTGCCAGCAGCCAAGTTGAGGGCAGCTCTGGAAACACCATATATTTT.

The chain is built from TRBV4-3 and TRBJ1-1; D unclear. This CDR3 comprises 15 residues. Trimming left V 0 bases short and J 4 bases short, with 12 bases between. The germline V gene encodes CDR1 LGHNA and CDR2 YSLEER. CDR3 DNA sequence: TGCGCCAGCAGCCAAGATACCGGGGTTGCCACTGAAGCTTTCTTT. Its translation: CASSQDTGVATEAFF.

This rearrangement joins TRBV19 to TRBJ2-2; 10 bases are a match to TRBD1. Germline V CDR1 and CDR2: LNHDA, SQIVND (reference sequence). The V gene end was trimmed by 7 bases and the J gene end by 6 bases; junction bases not matched to a gene: 11. The CDR3 has 16 residues. CDR3 amino acids: CASTQRGTGEAGELFF. CDR3 DNA sequence: TGTGCCAGTACCCAGCGCGGGACAGGGGAGGCCGGGGAGCTGTTTTTT.

The J gene is TRBJ2-2, the V gene TRBV6-5; 7 bases are shared with TRBD2. The ends lost 7 bases at V and 5 bases at J; junction bases unmatched: 10. The CDR3 loop spans 15 amino acids. Germline loops: CDR1 MNHEY, CDR2 SVGAGI. CDR3 sequence (DNA): TGTGCCAGCAACCGGGGAGGGGTTGGGACCGGGGAGCTGTTTTTT. Translating it yields CASNRGGVGTGELFF.

The rearrangement links TRBV4-3 to TRBJ2-3; 8 bases are shared with TRBD1. The germline gives CDR1 LGHNA, CDR2 YSLEER. This CDR3 has 14 residues. V lost 2 bases, J lost 6 bases, and 4 bases stayed unmatched. The CDR3 DNA follows: TGCGCCAGCAGCCAAACAGGGGGGTGGGATACGCAGTATTTT. Translated, it gives CASSQTGGWDTQYF.

The CDR3 protein is CSVTSGLAGMADTQYF. In DNA, the CDR3 is TGCAGCGTTACTTCTGGACTAGCGGGGATGGCAGATACGCAGTATTTT. The chain carries TRBV29-1 and TRBJ2-3; TRBD2 matches 12 bases. The CDR3 runs to 16 residues. V lost 5 bases and J lost 4; bases outside the gene matches: 10. Per germline, CDR1 SQVTM and CDR2 ANQGSEA.

V is TRBV19 and J is TRBJ2-1; TRBD2 matches at 14 bases. The trim removed 5 bases at V and 7 bases at J, leaving 4 bases unmatched. Germline V gives CDR1 LNHDA, CDR2 SQIVND (reference sequence). The CDR3 runs to 15 residues. CDR3 sequence reads: CASSAGTSGSNEQFF. The CDR3 DNA is TGTGCCAGTAGTGCCGGGACTAGCGGGAGTAATGAGCAGTTCTTC.

In this sample, this clone turned up once. CDR3 loop: CAWSERAFSYEQYF. The CDR3 bases are TGTGCCTGGAGTGAGAGGGCTTTCTCCTACGAGCAGTACTTC. The chain joins TRBV30 to TRBJ2-7; D may be TRBD2 (5 bases). Germline V gene lookup returns CDR1 GTSNPN and CDR2 SVGIG (reference sequence). This CDR3 contains 14 residues. Trimming stripped 1 base from V and 0 bases from J, with 10 bases between.

With respect to this clone: A read error may produce the germline difference seen at one junction end. This chain joins TRBV7-9 and TRBJ2-7; D possibly corresponds to TRBD2 (6 bases). Germline CDR1 reads SEHNR; CDR2 reads FQNEAQ (reference sequence). The length of the CDR3 is 12 residues. The CDR3, as DNA: TGTTCCAGCAGCCGGGGGTTTGGGGAGCAGTACTTC. As protein: CSSSRGFGEQYF.